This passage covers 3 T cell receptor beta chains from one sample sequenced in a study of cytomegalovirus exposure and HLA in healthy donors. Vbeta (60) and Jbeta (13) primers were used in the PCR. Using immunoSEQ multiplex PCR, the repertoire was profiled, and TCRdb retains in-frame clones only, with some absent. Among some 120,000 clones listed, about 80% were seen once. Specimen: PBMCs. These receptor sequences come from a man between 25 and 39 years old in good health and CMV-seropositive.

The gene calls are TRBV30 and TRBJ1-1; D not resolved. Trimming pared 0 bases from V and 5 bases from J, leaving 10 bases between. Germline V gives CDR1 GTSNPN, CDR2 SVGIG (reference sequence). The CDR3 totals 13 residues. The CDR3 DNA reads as TGTGCCTGGAGTGTTACCAGGTGGACTGAAGCTTTCTTT. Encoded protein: CAWSVTRWTEAFF.

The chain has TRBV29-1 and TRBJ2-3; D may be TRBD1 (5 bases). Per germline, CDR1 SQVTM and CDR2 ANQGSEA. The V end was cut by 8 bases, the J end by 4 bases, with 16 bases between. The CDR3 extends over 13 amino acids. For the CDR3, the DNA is TGCAGCACCCAAGGGGAAGGGGCAGATACGCAGTATTTT. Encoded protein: CSTQGEGADTQYF.

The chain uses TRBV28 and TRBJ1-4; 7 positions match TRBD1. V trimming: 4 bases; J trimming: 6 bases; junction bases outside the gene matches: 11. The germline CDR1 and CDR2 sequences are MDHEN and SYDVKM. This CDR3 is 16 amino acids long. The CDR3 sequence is CASSSTYRGYDEKLFF. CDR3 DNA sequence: TGTGCCAGCAGTTCGACCTACAGGGGTTATGATGAAAAACTGTTTTTT.